This entry describes one TCR beta chain. This receptor's antigen is unknown. Within one base of it there is no much larger clone, and no base qualities were kept. The library was obtained by the immunoSEQ multiplex PCR assay. Drawn from immuneACCESS, this table holds only the in-frame rearrangements with V and J called that TCRdb kept. Clones are partly lost; checked studies trace under half to an unresolved V gene and leave the rest unexplained. The sample data list approximately 90,000 clones, and around four fifths of these were observed just once. The ten largest account for roughly 0.84% of the sample. The source of the sample is a study of radiotherapy plus CTLA-4 blockade in lung cancer (dated by TCRdb to the late 2010s). Looking at the study overall: Among enrolled patients, approximately 19% had an objective response and about 30% reached disease control.

In this study, focal radiation therapy paired with CTLA-4 blockade (ipilimumab) was tested in patients who had chemo-refractory metastatic non-small-cell lung cancer. Overall results and qualifications from the work: The strongest predictors of response, as reported, were early dynamic changes in blood T cell clones along with a rise in serum interferon-beta after radiation. After treatment with radiotherapy and ipilimumab, TCR clones that originated in tumors expanded in peripheral blood.

This sequence originates from a human donor with non-small cell lung cancer who had stable disease on radiotherapy plus ipilimumab. Sequencing was performed on peripheral blood, taken from a patient treated with radiotherapy plus ipilimumab.

Here is the DNA: TGTGCCAGCAGCCCCCAGGGCGTGGGGCAGACCGGGGAGCTGTTTTTT. The translation is CASSPQGVGQTGELFF. Here the chain combines TRBV5-5 and TRBJ2-2, and possibly TRBD1, on 5 matching bases. The CDR3 starts with the cysteine, ends with the phenylalanine, and has 16 residues. The DNA shown is the 48-base CDR3, in frame from base 1. The germline V gene (reference sequence) yields SGHKS for CDR1 and YYEKEE for CDR2. V is cut by 4 bases and J by 5 bases, and the space between the germline ends is 18 bases. With all but the CDR3 taken from the reference TRBV5-5 and TRBJ2-2 genes, the full variable domain is: DAGVTQSPTHLIKTRGQQVTLRCSPISGHKSVSWYQQVLGQGPQFIFQYYEKEERGRGNFPDRFSARQFPNYSSELNVNALLLGDSALYLCASSPQGVGQTGELFFGEGSRLTVL.